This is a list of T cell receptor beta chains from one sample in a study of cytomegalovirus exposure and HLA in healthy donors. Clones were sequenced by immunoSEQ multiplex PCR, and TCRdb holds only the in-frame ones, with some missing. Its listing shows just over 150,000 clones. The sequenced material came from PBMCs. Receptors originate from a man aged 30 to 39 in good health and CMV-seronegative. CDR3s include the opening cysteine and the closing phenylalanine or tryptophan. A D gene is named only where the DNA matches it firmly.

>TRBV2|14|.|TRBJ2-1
TGTGCCAGTAGCGGCAGCTTCTCCTACAATGAGCAGTTCTTC
CASSGSFSYNEQFF
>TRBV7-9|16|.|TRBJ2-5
TGTGCCAGCAGCTTAGAGTCAGGGTTAATTTGGGAGACCCAGTACTTC
CASSLESGLIWETQYF
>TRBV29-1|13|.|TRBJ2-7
TGCAGCGTTGCAACGGGAGAAGTCTACGAGCAGTACTTC
CSVATGEVYEQYF
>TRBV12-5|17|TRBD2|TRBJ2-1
TGTGCTAGTGGTTTGGTATATGGTGGCGGGAGAAAAAATGAGCAGTTCTTC
CASGLVYGGGRKNEQFF
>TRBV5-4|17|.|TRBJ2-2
TGTGCCAGCAGCGTAAAAGGGGTCGGGGGAGGCACCGGGGAGCTGTTTTTT
CASSVKGVGGGTGELFF
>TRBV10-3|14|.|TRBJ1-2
TGTGCCATCAGTGAGTCGAACCGGAGGGACGGCTACACCTTC
CAISESNRRDGYTF
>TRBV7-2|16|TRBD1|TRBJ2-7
TGTGCCAGCAGCCCCTCGGCCGGGACAGGGCGGTACGAGCAGTACTTC
CASSPSAGTGRYEQYF
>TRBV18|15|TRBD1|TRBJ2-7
TGTGCCAGCTCACCATTGGGACAGGGGATCTACGAGCAGTACTTC
CASSPLGQGIYEQYF
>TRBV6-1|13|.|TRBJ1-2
TGTGCCAGCAGTGACACAGGGATCTATGGCTACACCTTC
CASSDTGIYGYTF
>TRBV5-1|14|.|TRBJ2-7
TGCGCCAGCAGCTTGGCCACTGGTCTCTACGAGCAGTACTTC
CASSLATGLYEQYF
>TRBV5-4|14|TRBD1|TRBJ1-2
TGTGCCAGCAGCTCGGGACAGGGGGACTATGGCTACACCTTC
CASSSGQGDYGYTF
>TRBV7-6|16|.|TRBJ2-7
TGTGCCAGCAGCCCCCAGGGACCCGGGAGCCCCTACGAGCAGTACTTC
CASSPQGPGSPYEQYF
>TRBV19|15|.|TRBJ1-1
TGTGCCAGTAGTTTATGGACAGACTTGAACACTGAAGCTTTCTTT
CASSLWTDLNTEAFF
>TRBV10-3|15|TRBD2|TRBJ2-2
TGTGCCATCAGTGGACTAGCGGGAAACACCGGGGAGCTGTTTTTT
CAISGLAGNTGELFF
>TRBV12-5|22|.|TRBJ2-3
TGTGCTAGTGGTTTGGTACTAGGTATAGGGAGTAACATCCTATCTAGCACAGATACGCAGTATTTT
CASGLVLGIGSNILSSTDTQYF
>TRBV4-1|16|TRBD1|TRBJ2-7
TGCGCCAGCAGCCAAGAGCCGGGACAGGGCCCCTACGAGCAGTACTTC
CASSQEPGQGPYEQYF
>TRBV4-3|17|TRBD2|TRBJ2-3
TGCGCCAGCAGCCAAGATTTGGGGCGGGAGTTCGGAGATACGCAGTATTTT
CASSQDLGREFGDTQYF
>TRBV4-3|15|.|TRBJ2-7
TGCGCCAGCAGCCAAGATAAGCCACCGCCCTACGAGCAGTACTTC
CASSQDKPPPYEQYF
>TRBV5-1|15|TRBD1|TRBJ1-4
TGCGCCAGCAGGTGGACAGGAGGGCCTAATGAAAAACTGTTTTTT
CASRWTGGPNEKLFF
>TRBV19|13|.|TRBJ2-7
TGTGCCACCTCCAACCAGGGGACCCACGAGCAGTACTTC
CATSNQGTHEQYF
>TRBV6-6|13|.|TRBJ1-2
TGTGCCACCCTACAGGACGGGAACTATGGCTACACCTTC
CATLQDGNYGYTF
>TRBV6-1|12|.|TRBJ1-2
TGTGCCAGCACCGAGGGGGTTTACGGCTACACCTTC
CASTEGVYGYTF
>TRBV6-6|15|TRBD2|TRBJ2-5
TGTGCCAGCAGGAGACTAGCGGGGTACCAAGAGACCCAGTACTTC
CASRRLAGYQETQYF
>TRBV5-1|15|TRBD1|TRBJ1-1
TGCGCCAGCCGGACAGGGGGTTTGGGGAACACTGAAGCTTTCTTT
CASRTGGLGNTEAFF
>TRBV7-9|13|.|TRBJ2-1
TGTGCCAGCAGCCCAACTGGTTACAATGAGCAGTTCTTC
CASSPTGYNEQFF